Following are 20 T cell receptor beta chains from one sample sequenced in a study of cytomegalovirus exposure and HLA in healthy donors. Researchers ran the PCR with 60 Vbeta and 13 Jbeta primers. Produced via immunoSEQ multiplex PCR; TCRdb's table is partial and in-frame only. The sample has over 100,000 clones, about 86% seen once. The specimen sequenced was PBMCs. These receptors all stem from a woman aged 30 to 39 in good health and CMV-seronegative.

This chain joins TRBV13 and TRBJ2-3; 12 nucleotides match TRBD2. The CDR3 length is 17 residues. The ends lost 2 bases at V and 5 bases at J; junction bases unmatched: 8. CDR1 and CDR2 (germline): PRHDT, FYEKMQ (reference sequence). This CDR3 reads CASSLRLAGDGEDTQYF. CDR3 DNA: TGTGCCAGCAGCTTAAGACTAGCGGGAGATGGGGAAGATACGCAGTATTTT.

The rearrangement joins TRBV5-1 to TRBJ2-5, with 9 bases that match TRBD1. The V segment lost 5 bases and the J segment 2 bases; nucleotides outside the gene matches: 10. The CDR3 sequence is 16 residues long. In germline, CDR1 is SGHRS, CDR2 YFSETQ. The CDR3 coding sequence is TGCGCCAGCAGTAGAGGACAGGGGTTGTATCAAGAGACCCAGTACTTC. It encodes CASSRGQGLYQETQYF.

The chain employs TRBV25-1 and TRBJ1-5, with unresolved D. The CDR3 sequence is 15 residues long. Germline assignment: CDR1 MGHDK and CDR2 SYGVNS. V lost 3 bases and J lost 4, with 13 bases in between. In DNA form, the CDR3 reads TGTGCCAGCAGTGACAGGCCCATCCCGAATCAGCCCCAGCATTTT. This encodes CASSDRPIPNQPQHF.

The rearrangement joins TRBV28 to TRBJ2-7; 8 bases are shared with TRBD1. V trimming: 3 bases; J trimming: 5 bases; junction bases outside the gene matches: 3. The germline V gene has CDR1 MDHEN and CDR2 SYDVKM. The CDR3 covers 13 residues. In DNA, the CDR3 is TGTGCCAGCAGTTTGACAGGGGCCGACGAGCAGTACTTC. Translation gives CASSLTGADEQYF.

The chain uses TRBV28 and TRBJ2-7; TRBD2 might be the D (6 bases). V was shortened by 8 bases and J by 3 bases, with 14 bases between the two germline ends. This CDR3 has 13 residues. Per germline, CDR1 MDHEN and CDR2 SYDVKM. CDR3 DNA: TGTGCCAGCGCCCGGGGGACCGTCTACGAGCAGTACTTC. Translated: CASARGTVYEQYF.

The chain uses TRBV6-5 and TRBJ2-2; D gene unclear. The CDR3 consists of 15 residues. V shed 8 bases and J shed 3 bases, with 16 bases lying between them. Germline CDR1 MNHEY, CDR2 SVGAGI. The CDR3 nucleotides are TGTGCCAGCCAAAAGAGCAGGTTTGACACCGGGGAGCTGTTTTTT. Its translation is CASQKSRFDTGELFF.

The chain links TRBV18 to TRBJ2-7; TRBD2 might be the D (6 bases). There are 14 residues in the CDR3. The ends were cut back, 3 bases at V and 5 bases at J, with 14 bases in the middle. Germline CDR1 and CDR2: KGHSH and LQKENI. The CDR3 DNA follows: TGTGCCAGCTCACCCGGGGACGGGAGCAACGAGCAGTACTTC. This translates into CASSPGDGSNEQYF.

This chain links TRBV30 with TRBJ2-7; weak D call: TRBD1 (6 bases). The CDR3 loop spans 15 amino acids. Germline CDR1 reads GTSNPN; CDR2 reads SVGIG (reference sequence). V was shortened by 6 bases and J by 0 bases, with 18 bases between the two germline ends. The CDR3 spells CACPGDKGNSYEQYF. The CDR3, as DNA: TGTGCCTGCCCCGGGGACAAGGGAAACTCCTACGAGCAGTACTTC.

The genes are TRBV2 and TRBJ2-5; D is possibly TRBD2 (6 bases). V was clipped by 8 bases and J by 4 bases, with 11 bases between them. Germline CDR1 SNHLY, CDR2 FYNNEI. The CDR3 extends over 12 amino acids. The CDR3 nucleotides are TGTGCCAGCGGGGGACTGGGAGAGACCCAGTACTTC. Its protein product is CASGGLGETQYF.

The V call is TRBV9, the J call TRBJ2-2; D not resolved. V dropped 6 bases and J dropped 4 bases, with 7 bases sitting between them. The CDR3 is 12 residues long. Looked up from germline, CDR1 is SGDLS and CDR2 is YYNGEE. The CDR3 region has the DNA TGTGCCAGCACGAGCCCCACCGGGGAGCTGTTTTTT. It specifies CASTSPTGELFF.

This clone appeared once. This chain uses TRBV9 with TRBJ1-1; no clear D. The V end lost 4 bases, the J end lost 10 bases, and 23 bases lay between the germline ends. This CDR3 contains 15 residues. Germline V gene lookup returns CDR1 SGDLS and CDR2 YYNGEE. In DNA form, the CDR3 reads TGTGCCAGCAGCCACAGCCCCCACAGAACCATAGGAGCTTTCTTT. The encoded protein is CASSHSPHRTIGAFF.

The chain recombines TRBV2 with TRBJ1-1; TRBD1 is a possible D gene (5 bases). The CDR3 consists of 16 residues. V was pared by 3 bases and J by 6 bases, with 20 bases between. CDR1 and CDR2 from the germline V gene are SNHLY and FYNNEI. The DNA for the CDR3 is TGTGCCAGCAGTGAGAATCTAGGGGCCGTATCTGCTGAAGCTTTCTTT. As protein: CASSENLGAVSAEAFF.

The CDR3 coding sequence is TGTGCCAGCAGCTCACACAGGGTCCCCCCCGAGCAGTACTTC. Translated: CASSSHRVPPEQYF. This sequence joins TRBV21-1 and TRBJ2-7; no DNA check was done on the table's D call, TRBD1. TRBV21-1 counts as a pseudogene. This CDR3 has 14 residues.

This chain connects TRBV28 to TRBJ2-5, with D possibly TRBD1 on 6 matching bases. The J call may be incorrect, as the DNA end agrees better with TRBJ2-7. The CDR3 is 15 residues long. The germline CDR1 and CDR2 sequences are MDHEN and SYDVKM. The CDR3 sequence: CASSSGQSSSYEQYF. The CDR3 nucleotides are TGTGCCAGCAGTTCGGGACAATCGAGCTCCTACGAGCAGTACTTC.

V and J are TRBV7-9 and TRBJ1-1; TRBD1 matches at 8 bases. V lost 2 bases to trimming and J lost 1 base; unmatched junction nucleotides: 3. This CDR3 comprises 15 residues. From germline, CDR1 is SEHNR and CDR2 FQNEAQ (reference sequence). CDR3 coding DNA: TGTGCCAGCAGCTTACTCGGGACAGGGAACACTGAAGCTTTCTTT. It is translated as CASSLLGTGNTEAFF.

The chain recombines TRBV4-1 with TRBJ1-5; 10 bases fit TRBD1. In germline, CDR1 is MGHRA, CDR2 YSYEKL. V was clipped by 0 bases and J by 1 base; unmatched bases: 3. The CDR3 has 17 amino acids. As DNA, the CDR3 is TGCGCCAGCAGCCAAGATCCGGGACAGGGGAGCAATCAGCCCCAGCATTTT. Protein sequence: CASSQDPGQGSNQPQHF.

The chain has TRBV29-1 and TRBJ2-1; 12 bases match TRBD2. With V trimmed by 3 bases and J by 7 bases, 10 bases remained unmatched. The CDR3 spans 16 residues. Germline CDR1 and CDR2: SQVTM and ANQGSEA. CDR3: CSVEGLAGVRGNEQFF. CDR3 sequence (DNA): TGCAGCGTTGAGGGACTAGCGGGCGTCAGAGGGAATGAGCAGTTCTTC.

V usage is TRBV9 and J usage is TRBJ2-1, with 7 bases fitting TRBD2. CDR1 is SGDLS and CDR2 is YYNGEE in the germline V gene. The V and J ends lost 0 bases and 7 bases, in that order; junction bases with no gene match: 10. This CDR3 comprises 16 residues. The CDR3 here is CASSVAPPFSGNEQFF. CDR3 bases: TGTGCCAGCAGCGTAGCCCCTCCCTTTAGCGGGAATGAGCAGTTCTTC.

This chain links TRBV5-6 with TRBJ2-3; 7 bases map to TRBD2. Germline CDR1 is SGHDT and CDR2 is YYEEEE. The length of the CDR3 is 12 residues. The junction had 3 bases not matched to a gene; V was cut back by 0 bases and J by 11 bases. CDR3 amino acids: CASSLERGVQYF. The DNA for the CDR3 is TGTGCCAGCAGCTTGGAACGGGGGGTGCAGTATTTT.

Here the CDR3 DNA reads TGCGCCAGCAGCCAAGGGCGGGGGGTCAGCAATCAGCCCCAGCATTTT. Protein sequence: CASSQGRGVSNQPQHF. V gene TRBV4-1 combines with J gene TRBJ1-5; weak D call: TRBD1 (5 bases). There are 16 residues in the CDR3. Germline values: CDR1 MGHRA, CDR2 YSYEKL. Trimming pared 1 base from V and 1 base from J, leaving 11 bases between.